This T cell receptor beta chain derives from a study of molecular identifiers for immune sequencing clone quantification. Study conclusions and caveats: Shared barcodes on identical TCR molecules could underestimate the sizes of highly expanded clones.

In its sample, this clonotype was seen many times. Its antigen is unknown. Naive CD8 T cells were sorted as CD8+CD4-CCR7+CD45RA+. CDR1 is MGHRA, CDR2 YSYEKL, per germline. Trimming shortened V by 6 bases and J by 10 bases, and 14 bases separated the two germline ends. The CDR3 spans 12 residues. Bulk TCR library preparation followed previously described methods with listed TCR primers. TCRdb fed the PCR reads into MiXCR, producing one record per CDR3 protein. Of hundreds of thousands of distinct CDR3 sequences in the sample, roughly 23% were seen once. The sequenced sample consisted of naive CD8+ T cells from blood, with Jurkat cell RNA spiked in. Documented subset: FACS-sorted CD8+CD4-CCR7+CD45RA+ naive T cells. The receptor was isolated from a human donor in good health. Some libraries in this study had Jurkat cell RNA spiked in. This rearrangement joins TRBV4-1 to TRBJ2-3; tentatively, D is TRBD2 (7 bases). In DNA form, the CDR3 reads TGCGCCAGCAGTCTGTTGGGGGGGCCGCAGTATTTT. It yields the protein CASSLLGGPQYF.